This T cell receptor (beta chain) comes out of a study of blood T cell repertoires in COVID-19. Overall study context: Acute-phase and convalescent COVID-19 samples originated in the United States, Italy and Spain. In each case, the material was cDNA or gDNA derived from T cells, B-cell-depleted T cells, or PBMCs.

Per the study methods: Scientists estimated how many nucleated cells there were by amplifying reference gene primers. Only in-frame clones appear in the TCRdb table, and some are missing; sequencing was by immunoSEQ multiplex PCR. The DNA gave D and trimming, while V, J and clone size come from that table. Among 30,000 to 35,000 clones listed, roughly 80% were seen once. The CDR3 length is 16 residues. Germline V gene data show CDR1 as ENHRY and CDR2 as SYGVKD. V was clipped by 4 bases and J by 1 base, with 16 bases between them. The chain has TRBV10-3 and TRBJ1-1, with D perhaps TRBD1 (6 bases). The origin of this receptor is a man at least 80 years old with acute or convalescent COVID-19. The source material was peripheral blood. This chain's CDR3 is CAISVVGGDGNTEAFF. CDR3 nucleotides: TGTGCCATCAGTGTAGTAGGGGGGGACGGGAACACTGAAGCTTTCTTT.